This TCR beta chain stems from a study of cytomegalovirus exposure and HLA in healthy donors. Study results and limitations: TCR beta V segments were, for the most part, productive about 87% or about 30% of the time in an earlier analysis. There were several of the most significant clusters that appeared linked to common viral pathogens in a later analysis.

Amplification used 60 Vbeta primers and 13 Jbeta primers. Authors' processing steps: Roughly 80 million unique TCR beta chains, 9 million to 14 million shared, were counted in a later analysis. Profiled with immunoSEQ multiplex PCR; TCRdb holds only in-frame clones, not every one. That table furnishes V, J and clone size, whereas the DNA furnished D and trimming. Among 200,000 or so clones listed, 79% were seen once. V shed 3 bases and J 0 bases; nucleotides not matched to a gene: 6. Germline-derived CDR1 and CDR2 are LGHNT and FRNRAP. The CDR3 runs to 16 residues. Comments on this clone: Antigen unknown.

The V gene is TRBV12-5, the J gene TRBJ2-3; the match to TRBD1 covers 7 bases. Source material: PBMCs. The TCR sequence derives from a male donor in good health and CMV-seropositive. CDR3 sequence (DNA): TGTGCTAGTGGTTTCAGGACAGGCCATAGCACAGATACGCAGTATTTT. Translating it yields CASGFRTGHSTDTQYF.